At least ten counts were recorded for the clone carrying this T cell receptor beta chain. This sample's RNA came from whole unsorted tissue. TCRbeta libraries were built with three rounds of nested PCR, modified from ARM-PCR. TCRdb re-analysed the multiplex PCR reads in MiXCR, keeping a single row per CDR3 protein. The repertoire consists of 84,000 or so distinct CDR3 sequences, with around 57% occurring once and the leading ten covering roughly 15%. The data derive from a study of tumor and adjacent non-tumor tissue in lung cancer. Study at large: Aged about 31 to 80 years, patients included roughly 10 men and roughly five women with stage I to III disease.

V was cut by 6 bases and J by 0 bases, with 12 bases left in between. Germline V gene data show CDR1 as MNHEY and CDR2 as SVGAGI. The CDR3 has 15 residues. The receptor was isolated from a man aged 65 to 85 with non-small cell lung cancer. This chain links TRBV6-5 with TRBJ1-5, with a weak D call TRBD1 (6 bases). Specimen: lung tumor tissue. The CDR3 sequence: CASSSTGRSNQPQHF. In DNA form, the CDR3 reads TGTGCCAGCAGCTCTACAGGGCGTAGCAATCAGCCCCAGCATTTT.